The 5 T cell receptor beta chains listed next were all sequenced from one sample in a study of blood T cells in healthy people across ages. A J-beta primer mix and a sample-barcoded 5' primer were used in a second PCR of roughly 6 to 11 cycles. TCRdb reanalysed the 5' RACE reads using MiXCR and keeps one entry per CDR3 protein. The sample has approximately 1,700,000 distinct CDR3 sequences, approximately 40% seen once. The material sequenced was blood. These receptors were collected from a human donor in good health.

In this sample, this clonotype turned up once. The CDR3 sequence: CASSLPWSHTEAFF. The CDR3 bases are TGTGCCAGCAGTTTACCCTGGTCCCACACTGAAGCTTTCTTT. This chain links TRBV28 with TRBJ1-1; D is unresolved. Trimming left V 2 bases short and J 3 bases short, with 10 bases between. The CDR3 sequence is 14 residues long. Germline CDR1 is MDHEN and CDR2 is SYDVKM.

This clonotype appeared a few times. The chain uses TRBV29-1 and TRBJ1-1; D unclear. The V end lost 3 bases, the J end lost 0 bases, and 11 bases lay between the germline ends. Germline V CDR1 and CDR2: SQVTM, ANQGSEA. CDR3 length: 14 residues. CDR3 bases: TGCAGCGTTGATTATGGAGAGATGAACACTGAAGCTTTCTTT. It codes for CSVDYGEMNTEAFF.

V is TRBV10-3 and J is TRBJ2-5, with 7 bases fitting TRBD2. The length of the CDR3 is 14 residues. Germline-derived CDR1 and CDR2 are ENHRY and SYGVKD. J lost 5 bases, V lost 0 bases, and 3 bases had no gene match. CDR3 DNA: TGTGCCATCAGTGAGTCCGGACTAGGGGAGACCCAGTACTTC. Amino acids: CAISESGLGETQYF.

The J gene is TRBJ2-3, the V gene TRBV20-1, with 8 bases lining up with TRBD1. Trimming took 5 bases from V and 2 from J; bases not matched to a gene: 6. The germline CDR1 and CDR2 sequences are DFQATT and SNEGSKA (reference sequence). The CDR3 loop spans 14 amino acids. The CDR3 protein is CSADPGQVTDTQYF. The CDR3 region has the DNA TGCAGTGCTGACCCGGGACAGGTCACAGATACGCAGTATTTT.

The CDR3 spells CSALPGQFINTEAFF. DNA for the CDR3: TGCAGTGCTCTTCCGGGACAGTTCATTAACACTGAAGCTTTCTTT. The V call is TRBV20-1, the J call TRBJ1-1; 7 positions match TRBD1. The CDR3 covers 15 residues. The V gene end was trimmed by 5 bases and the J gene end by 2 bases; junction bases not matched to a gene: 11. Germline CDR1 is DFQATT and CDR2 is SNEGSKA (reference sequence).